This TCR beta chain came from a study of molecular identifiers for immune sequencing clone quantification. TCRdb independently ran MiXCR on the PCR reads; one entry per CDR3 protein. The sample has 12,000 or so distinct CDR3 sequences, 15% to 20% seen once; the top ten hold approximately 1.6%. Study-level findings and limits: Shared barcodes on identical TCR molecules could underestimate the sizes of highly expanded clones. Jurkat TCR RNA spiked in from one cell (amid more than 850,000 naive cells) was reportedly detectable.

Notes on this clonotype: What it binds is not known. The junction does not match germline at one end; this may be a read error.

The naive CD8 libraries originated from between roughly 17,000 and 1,100,000 sorted cells and drew on 10%, 30% or 50% RNA. This CDR3 region has 14 residues. Germline V gene sequence: CDR1 MNHEY, CDR2 SMNVEV (reference sequence). This chain uses TRBV27 with TRBJ2-3, with a tentative D call TRBD2 (6 bases). Material for sequencing was naive CD8+ T cells from blood, with Jurkat cell RNA spiked in. Described subset: FACS-sorted CD8+CD4-CCR7+CD45RA+ naive T cells. The sequence derives from a human donor in good health. Some libraries in this study had Jurkat cell RNA spiked in. CDR3: CAGSFGTPADTQYF. CDR3 bases: TGTGCCGGCAGTTTCGGGACTCCTGCAGATACGCAGTATTTT.